The clone carrying this T cell receptor (beta chain) was detected once. This CDR3 has 17 residues. Losses at the gene ends were 0 bases for V and 5 bases for J; bases not matched to a gene: 8. CDR1 and CDR2 from the germline V gene are SGHVS and FQNEAQ. These data belong to a study of blood T cell repertoires in COVID-19. For the study at large: The study drew acute and convalescent COVID-19 samples from the United States, Italy and Spain.

Method: immunoSEQ multiplex PCR; TCRdb's copy keeps in-frame clones and lacks some. This sample has some 31,000 clones, with 90% to 95% found just once. The J gene is TRBJ2-1, the V gene TRBV7-8, with TRBD2 identical over 9 bases. The clonotype comes from a human donor in a cohort sampled during active COVID-19. The sequenced sample was peripheral blood. The CDR3 spells CASSLASAGGGHNEQFF. For the CDR3, the DNA is TGTGCCAGCAGCTTAGCTTCAGCGGGAGGAGGTCACAATGAGCAGTTCTTC. The whole variable domain, remainder taken from reference TRBV7-8 and TRBJ2-1, is GAGVSQSPRYKVAKRGQDVALRCDPISGHVSLFWYQQALGQGPEFLTYFQNEAQLDKSGLPSDRFFAERPEGSVSTLKIQRTQQEDSAVYLCASSLASAGGGHNEQFFGPGTRLTVL.